This T cell receptor beta chain was obtained from a study of blood T cell repertoires in COVID-19. Study at large: Spain, Italy and the United States supplied samples that represented acute and convalescent COVID-19. In each case, the material was cDNA or gDNA derived from T cells, B-cell-depleted T cells, or PBMCs.

Germline loops: CDR1 LGHDT, CDR2 YNNKEL (reference sequence). Trimming pared 0 bases from V and 4 bases from J, leaving 12 bases between. The CDR3 length is 16 residues. Methods used by the authors: Amplification with reference gene primers provided the estimates of nucleated cell counts. Data came from immunoSEQ multiplex PCR; TCRdb stores just in-frame clones and leaves some out. Clone size and the V and J calls come from that table; the DNA yielded D and trimming. The sample has 200,000 or so clones, 80% to 95% seen once. Patients at the Seattle site were enrolled during active infection and followed longitudinally.

The sample comprised peripheral blood. V is TRBV3-1 (or the pseudogene TRBV3-2) and J is TRBJ2-2; D is undetermined. This clonotype was obtained from a man in his sixties with COVID-19, enrolled during active disease. CDR3 nucleotide sequence: TGTGCCAGCAGCCAAGAGAGGATACTAATCACCGGGGAGCTGTTTTTT. Its translation: CASSQERILITGELFF.